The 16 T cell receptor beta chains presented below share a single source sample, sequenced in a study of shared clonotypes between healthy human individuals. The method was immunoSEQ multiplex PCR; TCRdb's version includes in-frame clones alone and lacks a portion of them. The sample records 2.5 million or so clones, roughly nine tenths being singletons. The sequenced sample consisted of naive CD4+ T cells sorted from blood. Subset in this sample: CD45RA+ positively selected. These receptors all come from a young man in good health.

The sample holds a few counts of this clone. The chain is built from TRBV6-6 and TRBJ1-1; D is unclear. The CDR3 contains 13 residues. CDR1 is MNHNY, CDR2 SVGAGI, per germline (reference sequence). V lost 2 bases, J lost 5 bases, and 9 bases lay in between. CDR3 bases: TGTGCCAGCAGTTACGACCTTGGGACTGAAGCTTTCTTT. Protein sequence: CASSYDLGTEAFF.

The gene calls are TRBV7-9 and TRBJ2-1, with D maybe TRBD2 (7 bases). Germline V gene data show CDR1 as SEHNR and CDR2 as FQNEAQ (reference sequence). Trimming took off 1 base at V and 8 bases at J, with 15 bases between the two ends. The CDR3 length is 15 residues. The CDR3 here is CASSLGIGGDDEQFF. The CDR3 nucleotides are TGTGCCAGCAGCTTAGGAATAGGGGGGGACGATGAGCAGTTCTTC. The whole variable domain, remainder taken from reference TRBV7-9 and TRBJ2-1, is DTGVSQNPRHKITKRGQNVTFRCDPISEHNRLYWYRQTLGQGPEFLTYFQNEAQLEKSRLLSDRFSAERPKGSFSTLEIQRTEQGDSAMYLCASSLGIGGDDEQFFGPGTRLTVL.

The CDR3 nucleotides read TGTGCCAGCAGTTTACGGGACGGGACAGGGGCTAATGAAAAACTGTTTTTT. Its translation: CASSLRDGTGANEKLFF. The chain carries TRBV27 and TRBJ1-4; 10 bases line up with TRBD1. Germline V lookup: CDR1 MNHEY, CDR2 SMNVEV (reference sequence). The CDR3 covers 17 residues. V dropped 2 bases and J dropped 3; count of bases not matched to a gene: 6.

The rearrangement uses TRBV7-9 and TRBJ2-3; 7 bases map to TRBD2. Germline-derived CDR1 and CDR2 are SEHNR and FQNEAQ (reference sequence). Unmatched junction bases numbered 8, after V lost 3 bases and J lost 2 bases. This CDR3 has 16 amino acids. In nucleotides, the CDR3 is TGTGCCAGCAGCTTCAAGACCGGGGGGAACACAGATACGCAGTATTTT. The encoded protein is CASSFKTGGNTDTQYF.

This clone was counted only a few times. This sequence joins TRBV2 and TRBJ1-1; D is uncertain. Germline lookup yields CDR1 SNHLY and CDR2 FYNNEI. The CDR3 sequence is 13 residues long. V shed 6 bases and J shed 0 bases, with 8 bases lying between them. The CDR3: CASRGHMNTEAFF. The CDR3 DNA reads TGTGCCAGCAGAGGGCACATGAACACTGAAGCTTTCTTT.

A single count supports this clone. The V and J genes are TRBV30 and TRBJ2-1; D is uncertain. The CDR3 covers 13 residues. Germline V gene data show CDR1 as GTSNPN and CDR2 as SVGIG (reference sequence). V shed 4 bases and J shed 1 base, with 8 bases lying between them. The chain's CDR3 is CAWKGRSYNEQFF. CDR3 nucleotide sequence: TGTGCCTGGAAAGGGCGATCCTACAATGAGCAGTTCTTC. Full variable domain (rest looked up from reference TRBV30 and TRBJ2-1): SQTIHQWPATLVQPVGSPLSLECTVEGTSNPNLYWYRQAAGRGLQLLFYSVGIGQISSEVPQNLSASRPQDRQFILSSKKLLLSDSGFYLCAWKGRSYNEQFFGPGTRLTVL.

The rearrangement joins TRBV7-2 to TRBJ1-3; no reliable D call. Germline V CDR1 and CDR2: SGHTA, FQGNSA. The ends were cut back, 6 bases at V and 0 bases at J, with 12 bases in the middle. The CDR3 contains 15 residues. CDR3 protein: CASSLEANSGNTIYF. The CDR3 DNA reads TGTGCCAGCAGTCTAGAGGCCAACTCTGGAAACACCATATATTTT.

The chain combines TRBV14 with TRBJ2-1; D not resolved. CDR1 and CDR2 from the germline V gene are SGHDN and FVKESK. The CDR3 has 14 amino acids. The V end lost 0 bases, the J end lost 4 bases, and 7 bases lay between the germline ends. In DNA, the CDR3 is TGTGCCAGCAGCCAAGACAGAGTATACAATGAGCAGTTCTTC. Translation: CASSQDRVYNEQFF.

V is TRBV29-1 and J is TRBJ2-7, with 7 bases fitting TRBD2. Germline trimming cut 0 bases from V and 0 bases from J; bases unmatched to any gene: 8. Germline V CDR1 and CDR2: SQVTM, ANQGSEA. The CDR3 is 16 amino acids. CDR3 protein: CSVEEGGIFSSYEQYF. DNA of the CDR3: TGCAGCGTTGAAGAGGGAGGGATCTTCAGCTCCTACGAGCAGTACTTC.

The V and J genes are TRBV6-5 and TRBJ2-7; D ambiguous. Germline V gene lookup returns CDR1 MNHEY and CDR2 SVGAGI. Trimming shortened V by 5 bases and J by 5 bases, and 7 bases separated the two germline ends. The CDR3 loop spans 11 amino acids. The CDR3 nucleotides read TGTGCCAGCAGTCCCCGGCACGAGCAGTACTTC. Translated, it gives CASSPRHEQYF.

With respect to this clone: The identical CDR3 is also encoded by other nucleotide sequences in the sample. The CDR3 protein is CASSDGGANTGELFF. The CDR3 nucleotides are TGCGCCAGCAGTGACGGCGGGGCAAACACCGGGGAGCTGTTTTTT. The chain links TRBV10-1 to TRBJ2-2, with D possibly matching TRBD2 (6 bases). The CDR3 has 15 amino acids. Germline V gene data show CDR1 as WNHNN and CDR2 as SYGVQD (reference sequence). With 3 bases removed from V and 2 bases from J, the gap between germline ends came to 10 bases.

This CDR3 reads CASDSGPPNTGELFF. The CDR3 nucleotides read TGCGCCAGCGATAGCGGGCCGCCGAACACCGGGGAGCTGTTTTTT. The rearrangement uses TRBV5-1 and TRBJ2-2; 7 nucleotides agree with TRBD2. The V gene's germline CDR1 is SGHRS and CDR2 YFSETQ. V lost 7 bases to trimming and J lost 0 bases; unmatched junction nucleotides: 6. The CDR3 is made up of 15 amino acids.

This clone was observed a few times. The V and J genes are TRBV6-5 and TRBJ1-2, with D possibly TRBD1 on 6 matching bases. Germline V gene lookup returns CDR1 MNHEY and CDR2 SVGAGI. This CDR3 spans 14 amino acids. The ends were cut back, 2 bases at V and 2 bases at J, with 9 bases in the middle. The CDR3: CASSYNDRNYGYTF. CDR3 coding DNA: TGTGCCAGCAGTTACAACGACAGGAACTATGGCTACACCTTC.

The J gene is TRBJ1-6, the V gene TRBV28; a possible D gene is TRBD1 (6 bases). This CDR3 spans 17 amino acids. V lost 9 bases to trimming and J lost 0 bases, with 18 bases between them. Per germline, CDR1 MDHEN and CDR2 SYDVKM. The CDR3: CARSGHGFSSYNSPLHF. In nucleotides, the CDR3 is TGTGCCAGATCGGGACACGGGTTTAGCTCCTATAATTCACCCCTCCACTTT.

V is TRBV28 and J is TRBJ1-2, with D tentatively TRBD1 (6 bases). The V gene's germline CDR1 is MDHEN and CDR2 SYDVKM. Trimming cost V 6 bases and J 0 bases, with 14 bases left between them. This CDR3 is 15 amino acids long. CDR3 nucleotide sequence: TGTGCCAGCAGCCGCCAACAGGGAACTAACTATGGCTACACCTTC. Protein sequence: CASSRQQGTNYGYTF.

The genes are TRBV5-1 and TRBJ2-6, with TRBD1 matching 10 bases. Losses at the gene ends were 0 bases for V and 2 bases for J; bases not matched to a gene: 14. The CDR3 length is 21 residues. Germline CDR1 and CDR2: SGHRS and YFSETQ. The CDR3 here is CASSLAVRQGASSAGANVLTF. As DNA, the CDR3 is TGCGCCAGCAGCTTGGCCGTTCGACAGGGGGCATCATCCGCTGGGGCCAACGTCCTGACTTTC.